Presented here are 24 T cell receptor beta chains from one specimen sequenced in a study of blood T cells in healthy people across ages (dated by TCRdb to the mid-2010s). Library creation used 5' RACE. Reads for this sample came from an Illumina HiSeq 2500. A second PCR of about 6 to 12 cycles was performed with a sample-barcoded 5' primer and a J-beta primer mix. TCRdb handled the public reads itself, with Q25 trimming in fastp and clone calling in MiXCR, and kept productive beta chains. One record per CDR3 amino acid sequence lists the most common genes and DNA. For this sample the table gives 800,000 to 950,000 distinct CDR3 sequences, of which roughly 40% were detected only once. The ten largest clones take up approximately 12% of the sample. Material for sequencing was blood. The receptors were sampled from a man aged 18-30 years in good health.

V is TRBV6-2 or TRBV6-3 and J is TRBJ2-4; D uncertain. The CDR3 is 15 residues long. The germline V and J ends were trimmed by 6 bases and 1 base, with 13 bases remaining between them. CDR1 is MNHEY and CDR2 is SVGEGT in the germline V gene. CDR3: CASREPKEAKNIQYF. CDR3 nucleotides: TGTGCCAGCAGGGAGCCGAAAGAGGCCAAAAACATTCAGTACTTC.

This clonotype showed up just a few times. The V call is TRBV13, the J call TRBJ2-7, with D unclear. The CDR3 length is 14 residues. V was pared by 0 bases and J by 3 bases, with 9 bases between. Germline lookup yields CDR1 PRHDT and CDR2 FYEKMQ (reference sequence). The chain's CDR3 is CASSLGPSLYEQYF. Here the CDR3 DNA reads TGTGCCAGCAGCTTAGGGCCCAGTCTCTACGAGCAGTACTTC.

The chain recombines TRBV25-1 with TRBJ2-2; a weak D match, TRBD1 (6 bases). The CDR3 has 15 amino acids. CDR1 MGHDK and CDR2 SYGVNS come from the germline V gene. The V and J ends lost 3 bases and 7 bases respectively, with 15 bases between them. CDR3 amino acids: CASSDRAGVGGELFF. The DNA of the CDR3 is TGTGCCAGCAGTGATAGGGCAGGGGTTGGCGGGGAGCTGTTTTTT.

This clonotype appeared many times. The chain has TRBV4-3 and TRBJ1-2; 9 nucleotides agree with TRBD1. V dropped 2 bases and J dropped 6; count of bases not matched to a gene: 4. The CDR3 runs to 14 residues. Looked up from germline, CDR1 is LGHNA and CDR2 is YSLEER. CDR3 bases: TGCGCCAGCAGCCAACGGACAGGGGTGAATGGCTACACCTTC. Amino acids: CASSQRTGVNGYTF.

V is TRBV2 and J is TRBJ2-3, with D possibly TRBD1 on 5 matching bases. The CDR3 has 14 amino acids. V lost 7 bases and J 0 bases, leaving 11 bases between the germline ends. Germline CDR1 SNHLY, CDR2 FYNNEI. The CDR3 DNA sequence: TGTGCCAGCAACGGACAAACTAGCACAGATACGCAGTATTTT. It specifies CASNGQTSTDTQYF.

For this clonotype: Just one base apart from a much larger clone, this may be a read error. The V and J genes are TRBV6-2 or TRBV6-3 and TRBJ2-7; 9 bases fit TRBD2. The CDR3 runs 15 residues. Trimming removed 7 bases from V and 7 bases from J; junction bases left unmatched: 14. CDR1 MNHEY and CDR2 SVGEGT come from the germline V gene. CDR3 sequence (DNA): TGTGCCAGCACCCCAAAAGCGGGGGGCTACAATGAGCAGTACTTC. Amino acids: CASTPKAGGYNEQYF.

About this clonotype itself: A read error is possible here, since a much larger clone lies one base away. The rearrangement links TRBV20-1 to TRBJ2-1; D remains ambiguous. The DNA end is more similar to TRBJ2-7, so the J call may be wrong. CDR1 and CDR2 (germline): DFQATT, SNEGSKA (reference sequence). The CDR3 sequence is 11 residues long. CDR3 in amino acids: CSPSKHNEQYF. In DNA, the CDR3 is TGCAGTCCCTCTAAGCACAATGAGCAGTACTTC.

A few counts support this clonotype. This sequence joins TRBV6-6 and TRBJ1-4, with D hard to call. CDR3 length: 11 residues. The ends were cut back, 8 bases at V and 13 bases at J, with 14 bases in the middle. Germline CDR1 is MNHNY and CDR2 is SVGAGI (reference sequence). CDR3 sequence (DNA): TGTGCCAGCTCAGACCGTTCTGTACTGTTTTTT. As protein: CASSDRSVLFF.

The chain joins TRBV28 to TRBJ2-3; unclear D gene. Germline CDR1 reads MDHEN; CDR2 reads SYDVKM. The CDR3 spans 13 residues. Trimming took 11 bases from V and 4 from J, leaving 16 bases between them. The CDR3 DNA is TGTGCCGCGCAGCTGATGTACGCAGATACGCAGTATTTT. Amino acids: CAAQLMYADTQYF.

The CDR3 DNA sequence: TGTGCCAGCAGACCTTCGGACAGTAATAATTCACCCCTCCACTTT. Protein product: CASRPSDSNNSPLHF. The chain joins TRBV12-3 or TRBV12-4 to TRBJ1-6; D possibly corresponds to TRBD1 (6 bases). V was pared by 6 bases and J by 5 bases, with 14 bases between. The CDR3 has 15 amino acids.

Comments on this clonotype: The germline gene is not matched at one end of the junction; a read error may be the cause. This chain connects TRBV12-3 or TRBV12-4 to TRBJ1-1; D not certain. The CDR3 contains 16 residues. CDR3 in amino acids: CASSPAAINVGPEALF. The CDR3 coding sequence is TGTGCCAGCAGTCCTGCGGCGATAAACGTAGGACCCGAAGCTTTGTTT.

This clonotype was seen a handful of times. This chain uses TRBV29-1 with TRBJ2-3; 7 bases map to TRBD1. Germline CDR1 SQVTM, CDR2 ANQGSEA. The junction had 2 bases not matched to a gene; V was cut back by 4 bases and J by 4 bases. This CDR3 is built from 12 residues. This CDR3 reads CSVVQGSDTQYF. The CDR3 DNA reads as TGCAGCGTTGTACAGGGGTCAGATACGCAGTATTTT.

This clonotype was recorded at least ten times. This chain connects TRBV6-5 to TRBJ1-2, with TRBD1 matching over 7 bases. CDR1 is MNHEY, CDR2 SVGAGI, per germline. The CDR3 sequence is 15 residues long. V gave up 5 bases and J gave up 2 bases; unmatched junction bases: 8. The CDR3 spells CASSTPTTGNYGYTF. The CDR3 DNA reads TGTGCCAGCAGTACCCCGACGACAGGGAACTATGGCTACACCTTC.

This chain joins TRBV25-1 and TRBJ2-5; TRBD1 matches at 7 bases. Germline V gives CDR1 MGHDK, CDR2 SYGVNS. This CDR3 is 18 amino acids long. V was pared by 0 bases and J by 1 base, with 11 bases of the junction left unmatched. DNA of the CDR3: TGTGCCAGCAGTGAATATATAGTAACGGGGACAGCCCAAGAGACCCAGTACTTC. Amino acid sequence: CASSEYIVTGTAQETQYF.

The chain combines TRBV5-1 with TRBJ1-4, with 9 bases fitting TRBD1. From germline, CDR1 is SGHRS and CDR2 YFSETQ. The CDR3 spans 14 residues. V trimming: 5 bases; J trimming: 7 bases; junction bases outside the gene matches: 6. Written as DNA, the CDR3 is TGCGCCAGCAGACCCGGGACAGGGACTGAAAAACTGTTTTTT. The encoded protein is CASRPGTGTEKLFF.

As for this clonotype: A read error is possible here, since a much larger clone lies one base away. The chain carries TRBV12-3 or TRBV12-4 and TRBJ2-1, with unresolved D. The CDR3 extends over 13 amino acids. V lost 11 bases and J 6 bases, leaving 17 bases between the germline ends. Here the CDR3 DNA reads TGTGCCTCGGGCAGAGTTCGTAGCAATGAGCAGTTCTTC. Protein: CASGRVRSNEQFF.

This clonotype has more than one count but fewer than ten. The chain uses TRBV28 and TRBJ1-1, with D uncertain. In germline, CDR1 is MDHEN, CDR2 SYDVKM. There are 14 residues in the CDR3. Trimming stripped 6 bases from V and 3 bases from J, with 14 bases between. CDR3 DNA: TGTGCCAGCAGCCCAGGACGGACCTACACTGAAGCTTTCTTT. Its protein is CASSPGRTYTEAFF.

The V call is TRBV5-1, the J call TRBJ2-1, with 10 bases aligning to TRBD1. The CDR3 runs 20 residues. The trim removed 1 base at V and 6 bases at J, leaving 19 bases unmatched. Germline assignment: CDR1 SGHRS and CDR2 YFSETQ. The CDR3 coding sequence is TGCGCCAGCAGCTTGTCCCTTACTCATACCGGGACAGGGGTGTTCAATGAGCAGTTCTTC. Protein sequence: CASSLSLTHTGTGVFNEQFF. Supplemented by reference TRBV5-1 and TRBJ2-1, the full variable domain reads KAGVTQTPRYLIKTRGQQVTLSCSPISGHRSVSWYQQTPGQGLQFLFEYFSETQRNKGNFPGRFSGRQFSNSRSEMNVSTLELGDSALYLCASSLSLTHTGTGVFNEQFFGPGTRLTVL.

This clonotype was seen many times. The chain employs TRBV12-3 or TRBV12-4 and TRBJ1-2; D gene unclear. The CDR3 is 12 residues long. V gave up 7 bases and J gave up 4 bases, with 10 bases separating them. The CDR3 here is CASKGPGYGYTF. CDR3 nucleotide sequence: TGTGCCAGCAAGGGCCCAGGCTATGGCTACACCTTC.

This chain connects TRBV12-3 or TRBV12-4 to TRBJ2-1; no clear D gene. This CDR3 spans 12 amino acids. V was pared by 7 bases and J by 9 bases, with 13 bases between. This CDR3 is CASNPRGSEQFF. The DNA of the CDR3 is TGTGCCAGCAATCCCCGTGGTTCTGAGCAGTTCTTC.

This clonotype has a handful of counts. This chain joins TRBV7-9 and TRBJ2-5, with 7 bases fitting TRBD1. The J call may be faulty, since TRBJ2-7 better matches the DNA end. The germline V gene has CDR1 SEHNR and CDR2 FQNEAQ (reference sequence). The CDR3 covers 15 residues. The CDR3, as DNA: TGTGCCAGCAGCTTATACCGAGACAGGGAGTACGAGCAGTACTTC. Its protein product is CASSLYRDREYEQYF.

This clonotype was detected many times. The chain is built from TRBV4-2 and TRBJ2-5; TRBD1 is a possible D gene (5 bases). The V end was cut by 0 bases, the J end by 7 bases, with 24 bases between. The CDR3 has 18 residues. From germline, CDR1 is LGHNA and CDR2 YNFKEQ. The CDR3 DNA reads as TGTGCCAGCAGCCAAGATACTGGCAGGGAAATCATCAGTGGGACCCAGTACTTC. Protein product: CASSQDTGREIISGTQYF.

This clonotype was found many times. The rearrangement uses TRBV9 and TRBJ2-1; no clear D. The CDR3 extends over 12 amino acids. Germline CDR1 reads SGDLS; CDR2 reads YYNGEE. Trimming removed 0 bases at V and 13 bases at J, with 11 bases between. The CDR3 bases are TGTGCCAGCAGCGTAGAAATGGGAAGACAGTTCTTC. This encodes CASSVEMGRQFF.

This clonotype has a handful of counts. The chain combines TRBV6-5 with TRBJ1-6; D may be TRBD1 (6 bases). The CDR3 has 15 amino acids. The germline V and J ends were trimmed by 6 bases and 7 bases, with 16 bases remaining between them. CDR1 and CDR2 (germline): MNHEY, SVGAGI. The CDR3 nucleotides are TGTGCCAGCAGACCTCAGGGGATTGGGAATTCACCCCTCCACTTT. Translated: CASRPQGIGNSPLHF.